One sample yielded the 4 T cell receptor beta chains listed below, sequenced in a study of blood T cell repertoires in COVID-19. The method was immunoSEQ multiplex PCR; TCRdb's version includes in-frame clones alone and lacks a portion of them. Here the sample spans about 140,000 clones, approximately 90% being singletons. The material sequenced was peripheral blood. The receptors were sampled from a woman older than 75 with acute or convalescent COVID-19.

The V and J genes are TRBV23-1 and TRBJ1-5; no clear D. TRBV23-1 is assigned to the ORF class and has an uncertain function. The CDR3 is 17 residues long. The V end lost 4 bases, the J end lost 7 bases, and 23 bases lay between the germline ends. The CDR3 nucleotides are TGCGCCAGCAGTCCGAAACACCTGAGTCCACGGAGCCAGCCCCAGCATTTT. As protein: CASSPKHLSPRSQPQHF.

The genes are TRBV11-2 and TRBJ2-7; D might be TRBD1 (6 bases). Trimming took off 2 bases at V and 1 base at J, with 9 bases between the two ends. The CDR3 contains 14 residues. Germline CDR1 and CDR2: SGHAT and FQNNGV. DNA for the CDR3: TGTGCCAGCAGCTTATTACAGGGTTCCTACGAGCAGTACTTC. This gives the protein CASSLLQGSYEQYF. Combining the CDR3 with reference TRBV11-2 and TRBJ2-7 gives the whole variable domain EAGVAQSPRYKIIEKRQSVAFWCNPISGHATLYWYQQILGQGPKLLIQFQNNGVVDDSQLPKDRFSAERLKGVDSTLKIQPAKLEDSAVYLCASSLLQGSYEQYFGPGTRLTVT.

V gene TRBV5-1 combines with J gene TRBJ1-1; possibly TRBD1 for D (5 bases). With 0 bases removed from V and 1 base from J, the gap between germline ends came to 10 bases. Germline V gene data show CDR1 as SGHRS and CDR2 as YFSETQ. This CDR3 is built from 15 residues. DNA of the CDR3: TGCGCCAGCAGCTTGGTTGGAGGGGAGAACACTGAAGCTTTCTTT. Protein product: CASSLVGGENTEAFF.

The chain joins TRBV6-6 to TRBJ1-3; D is unresolved. CDR1 and CDR2 from the germline V gene are MNHNY and SVGAGI (reference sequence). Trimming shortened V by 1 base and J by 0 bases, and 7 bases separated the two germline ends. CDR3 size: 15 residues. CDR3 loop: CASSYFGISGNTIYF. The CDR3 DNA reads TGTGCCAGCAGTTACTTCGGGATCTCTGGAAACACCATATATTTT.